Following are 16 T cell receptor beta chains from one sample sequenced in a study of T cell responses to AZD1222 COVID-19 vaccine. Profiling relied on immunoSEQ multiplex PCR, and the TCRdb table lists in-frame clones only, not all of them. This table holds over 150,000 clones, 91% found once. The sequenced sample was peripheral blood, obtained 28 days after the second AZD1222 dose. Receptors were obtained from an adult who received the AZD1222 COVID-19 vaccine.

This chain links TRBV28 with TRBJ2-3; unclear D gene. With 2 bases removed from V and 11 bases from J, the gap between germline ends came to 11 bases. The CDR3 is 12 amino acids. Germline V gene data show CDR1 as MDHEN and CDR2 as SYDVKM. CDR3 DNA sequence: TGTGCCAGCAGTTTAAAAATCCCGGGGCAGTATTTT. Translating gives CASSLKIPGQYF.

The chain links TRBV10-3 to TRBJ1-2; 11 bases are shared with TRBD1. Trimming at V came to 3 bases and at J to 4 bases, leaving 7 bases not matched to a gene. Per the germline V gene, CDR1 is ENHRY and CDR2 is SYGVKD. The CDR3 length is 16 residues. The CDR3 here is CAISDGQGAGSYGYTF. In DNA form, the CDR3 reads TGTGCCATCAGTGACGGACAGGGGGCGGGTAGCTATGGCTACACCTTC.

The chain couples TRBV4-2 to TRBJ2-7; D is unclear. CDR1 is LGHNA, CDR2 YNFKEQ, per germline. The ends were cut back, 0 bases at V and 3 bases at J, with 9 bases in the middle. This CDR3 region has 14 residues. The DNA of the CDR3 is TGTGCCAGCAGCCAAGAATCGCTCGACTACGAGCAGTACTTC. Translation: CASSQESLDYEQYF.

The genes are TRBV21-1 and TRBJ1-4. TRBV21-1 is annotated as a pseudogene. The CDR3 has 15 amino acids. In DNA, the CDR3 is TGTGCCAGAGCGGGGAAACCCACACTTAATGAAAAACTGTTTTTT. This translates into CARAGKPTLNEKLFF.

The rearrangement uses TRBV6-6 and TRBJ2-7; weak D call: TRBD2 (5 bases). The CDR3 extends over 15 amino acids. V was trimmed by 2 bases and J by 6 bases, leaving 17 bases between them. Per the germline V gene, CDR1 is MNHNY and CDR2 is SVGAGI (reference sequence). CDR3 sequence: CASSYPSLAGFEQYF. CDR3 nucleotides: TGTGCCAGCAGTTACCCGAGTTTGGCGGGTTTCGAGCAGTACTTC.

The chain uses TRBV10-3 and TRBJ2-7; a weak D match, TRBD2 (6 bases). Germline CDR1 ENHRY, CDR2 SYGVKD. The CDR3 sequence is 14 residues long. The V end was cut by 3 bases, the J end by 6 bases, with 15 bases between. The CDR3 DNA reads TGTGCCATCAGTGATTCACAATTGGGACTCGAGCAGTACTTC. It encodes CAISDSQLGLEQYF.

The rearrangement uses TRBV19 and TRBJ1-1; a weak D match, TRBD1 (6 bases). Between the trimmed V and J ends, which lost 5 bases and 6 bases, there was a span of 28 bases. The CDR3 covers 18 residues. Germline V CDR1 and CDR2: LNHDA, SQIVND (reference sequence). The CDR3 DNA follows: TGTGCCAGTAGTGGCCTCCGGGACACACCGTGGGGTGGGTCTGAAGCTTTCTTT. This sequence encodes CASSGLRDTPWGGSEAFF.

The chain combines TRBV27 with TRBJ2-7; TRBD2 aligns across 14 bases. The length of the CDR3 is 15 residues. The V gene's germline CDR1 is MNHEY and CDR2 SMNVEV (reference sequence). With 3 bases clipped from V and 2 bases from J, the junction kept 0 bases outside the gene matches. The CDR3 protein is CASSLTSGRAYEQYF. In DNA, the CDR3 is TGTGCCAGCAGTTTGACTAGCGGGAGGGCCTACGAGCAGTACTTC.

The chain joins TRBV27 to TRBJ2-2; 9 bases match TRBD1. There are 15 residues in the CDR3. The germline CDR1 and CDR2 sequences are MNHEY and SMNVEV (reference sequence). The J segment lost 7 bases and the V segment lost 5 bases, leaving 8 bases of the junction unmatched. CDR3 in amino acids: CASSITTGGGGELFF. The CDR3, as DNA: TGTGCCAGCAGTATCACTACAGGGGGCGGCGGGGAGCTGTTTTTT.

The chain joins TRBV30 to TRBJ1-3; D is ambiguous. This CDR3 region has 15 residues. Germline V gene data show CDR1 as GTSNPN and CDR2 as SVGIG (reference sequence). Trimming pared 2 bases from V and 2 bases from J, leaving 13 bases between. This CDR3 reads CAWSLEGVTGNTIYF. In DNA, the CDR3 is TGTGCCTGGAGTTTGGAGGGAGTAACTGGAAACACCATATATTTT.

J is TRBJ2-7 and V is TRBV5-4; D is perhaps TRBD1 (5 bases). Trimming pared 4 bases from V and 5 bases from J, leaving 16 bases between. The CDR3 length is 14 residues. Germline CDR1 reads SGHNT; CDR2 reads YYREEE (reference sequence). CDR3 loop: CASSQNPGYDEQYF. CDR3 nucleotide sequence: TGTGCCAGCAGCCAAAACCCAGGGTACGACGAGCAGTACTTC.

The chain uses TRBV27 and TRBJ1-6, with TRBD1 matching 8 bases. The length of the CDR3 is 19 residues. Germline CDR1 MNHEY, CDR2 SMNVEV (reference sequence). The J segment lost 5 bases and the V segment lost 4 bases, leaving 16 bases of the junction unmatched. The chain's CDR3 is CASSYDRGMSRGNNSPLHF. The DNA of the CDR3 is TGTGCCAGCAGTTATGACAGGGGCATGAGTCGGGGGAATAATTCACCCCTCCACTTT.

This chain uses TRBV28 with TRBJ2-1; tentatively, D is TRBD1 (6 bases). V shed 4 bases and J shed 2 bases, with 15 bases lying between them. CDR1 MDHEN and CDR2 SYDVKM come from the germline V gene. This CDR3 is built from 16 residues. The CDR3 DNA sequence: TGTGCCAGCAGTTCAGGGGTTAGCGTCACCTACAATGAGCAGTTCTTC. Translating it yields CASSSGVSVTYNEQFF.

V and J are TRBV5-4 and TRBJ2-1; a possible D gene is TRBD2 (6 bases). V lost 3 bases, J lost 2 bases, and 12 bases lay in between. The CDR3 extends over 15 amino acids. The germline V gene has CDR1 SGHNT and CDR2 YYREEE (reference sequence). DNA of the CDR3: TGTGCCAGCAGCTGGAAGGGAGGAGCCTACAATGAGCAGTTCTTC. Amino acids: CASSWKGGAYNEQFF.

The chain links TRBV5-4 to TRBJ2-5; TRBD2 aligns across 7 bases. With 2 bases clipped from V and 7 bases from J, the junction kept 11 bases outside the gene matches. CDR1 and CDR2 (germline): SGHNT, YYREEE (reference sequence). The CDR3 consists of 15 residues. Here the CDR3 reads CASSFGRGGVATQYF. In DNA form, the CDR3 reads TGTGCCAGCAGCTTTGGGAGGGGAGGCGTTGCGACCCAGTACTTC.

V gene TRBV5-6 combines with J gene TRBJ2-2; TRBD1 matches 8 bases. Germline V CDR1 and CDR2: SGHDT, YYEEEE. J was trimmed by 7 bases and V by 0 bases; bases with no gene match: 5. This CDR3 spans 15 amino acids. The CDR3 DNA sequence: TGTGCCAGCAGCTTGGGCAGGGGGCTTCGCGGGGAGCTGTTTTTT. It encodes CASSLGRGLRGELFF.